Below are 19 T cell receptor beta chains sequenced from a single sample in a study of blood T cell repertoires in COVID-19. Here immunoSEQ multiplex PCR was the method, and the copy in TCRdb shows in-frame clones only, minus some. The data hold some 300,000 clones, with around nine tenths observed a single time. Sequencing was performed on peripheral blood. Every receptor here comes from a woman aged 70-85 years with COVID-19, enrolled during active disease.

This rearrangement joins TRBV4-3 to TRBJ2-1; tentatively, D is TRBD1 (6 bases). The V end was cut by 4 bases, the J end by 6 bases, with 13 bases between. This CDR3 is built from 14 residues. Germline V gene sequence: CDR1 LGHNA, CDR2 YSLEER. Here the CDR3 reads CASSPRTDPNEQFF. For the CDR3, the DNA is TGCGCCAGCAGCCCCCGGACAGATCCCAATGAGCAGTTCTTC.

The chain carries TRBV9 and TRBJ1-1, with a tentative D call TRBD1 (5 bases). Trimming shortened V by 0 bases and J by 3 bases, and 18 bases separated the two germline ends. Germline V CDR1 and CDR2: SGDLS, YYNGEE. This CDR3 has 17 amino acids. The CDR3 region has the DNA TGTGCCAGCAGCGTAGGAAACCCCAGGGCGGGGGACACTGAAGCTTTCTTT. Protein product: CASSVGNPRAGDTEAFF.

CDR3 sequence (DNA): TGTGCCAGCAGCTTAGACGGTGCGAGGACTAATGAGCAGTTCTTC. Translating it yields CASSLDGARTNEQFF. V gene TRBV7-3 combines with J gene TRBJ2-1; weak D call: TRBD2 (5 bases). The length of the CDR3 is 15 residues. Trimming removed 2 bases at V and 7 bases at J, with 15 bases between. CDR1 SGHTA and CDR2 FQGTGA come from the germline V gene.

The chain uses TRBV4-3 and TRBJ2-1; no firm D call. In germline, CDR1 is LGHNA, CDR2 YSLEER. This CDR3 has 15 residues. Trimming took off 0 bases at V and 10 bases at J, with 16 bases between the two ends. The CDR3 loop is CASSQDEGNLREQFF. CDR3 DNA: TGCGCCAGCAGCCAAGATGAAGGTAACCTCAGGGAGCAGTTCTTC.

The chain has TRBV27 and TRBJ1-2; tentatively, D is TRBD1 (6 bases). Germline V gives CDR1 MNHEY, CDR2 SMNVEV (reference sequence). The V end lost 5 bases, the J end lost 3 bases, and 13 bases lay between the germline ends. The CDR3 consists of 14 residues. In DNA, the CDR3 is TGTGCCAGCAGTCGGTCTCCAGGGGACTATGGCTACACCTTC. Encoded protein: CASSRSPGDYGYTF.

The genes are TRBV3-1 (or the pseudogene TRBV3-2) and TRBJ1-2, with 7 bases matching TRBD1. The germline CDR1 and CDR2 sequences are LGHDT and YNNKEL (reference sequence). CDR3 length: 15 amino acids. J was trimmed by 2 bases and V by 4 bases; bases with no gene match: 7. The CDR3: CASSPGQASNYGYTF. The DNA for the CDR3 is TGTGCCAGCAGCCCCGGACAGGCGTCCAACTATGGCTACACCTTC.

The genes are TRBV5-6 and TRBJ1-2; D is ambiguous. The CDR3 sequence is 13 residues long. Trimming took 4 bases from V and 6 from J, leaving 13 bases between them. CDR1 and CDR2 from the germline V gene are SGHDT and YYEEEE. The CDR3 DNA is TGTGCCAGCAGCGAGGGTGGAGTGGATGGCTACACCTTC. Translating it yields CASSEGGVDGYTF.

V usage is TRBV27 and J usage is TRBJ2-3; D remains ambiguous. The V end lost 5 bases, the J end lost 0 bases, and 6 bases lay between the germline ends. Germline V gene data show CDR1 as MNHEY and CDR2 as SMNVEV (reference sequence). The CDR3 extends over 13 amino acids. DNA of the CDR3: TGTGCCAGCAGTCTCACTAGCACAGATACGCAGTATTTT. Its protein product is CASSLTSTDTQYF.

This chain links TRBV3-1 (or the pseudogene TRBV3-2) with TRBJ2-5, with 9 bases that match TRBD2. With V trimmed by 4 bases and J by 0 bases, 9 bases remained unmatched. CDR3 length: 17 amino acids. Germline CDR1 LGHDT, CDR2 YNNKEL (reference sequence). CDR3 loop: CASSPRGRGGYQETQYF. The CDR3 nucleotides are TGTGCCAGCAGCCCCAGAGGGCGGGGGGGTTACCAAGAGACCCAGTACTTC.

The chain links TRBV5-5 to TRBJ2-2; possible D gene TRBD2, 6 bases. This CDR3 has 16 residues. The V gene's germline CDR1 is SGHKS and CDR2 YYEKEE (reference sequence). V lost 1 base to trimming and J lost 0 bases, with 10 bases between them. The CDR3 sequence is CASSLNGGTNTGELFF. The CDR3, as DNA: TGTGCCAGCAGCTTGAATGGAGGGACGAACACCGGGGAGCTGTTTTTT.

This clone was seen just once. The rearrangement links TRBV4-3 to TRBJ1-2, with D possibly being TRBD1 (5 bases). Germline-derived CDR1 and CDR2 are LGHNA and YSLEER. V lost 2 bases, J lost 0 bases, and 13 bases lay in between. This CDR3 is 16 amino acids long. The CDR3 sequence: CASSQPITGANYGYTF. Written as DNA, the CDR3 is TGCGCCAGCAGCCAACCGATTACAGGAGCTAACTATGGCTACACCTTC.

This chain joins TRBV3-1 (or the pseudogene TRBV3-2) and TRBJ1-3; D remains ambiguous. The V gene's germline CDR1 is LGHDT and CDR2 YNNKEL (reference sequence). With 4 bases removed from V and 7 bases from J, the gap between germline ends came to 5 bases. The length of the CDR3 is 11 residues. The CDR3 bases are TGTGCCAGCAGCCCCGGGAACACCATATATTTT. Encoded protein: CASSPGNTIYF.

Only one count was recorded for this clone. V gene TRBV21-1 combines with J gene TRBJ2-1; the DNA was not used to check the table's D call, TRBD2. TRBV21-1 is flagged as a pseudogene. This CDR3 is 15 amino acids long. This CDR3 reads CASSKPYWEGREQFF. The CDR3 DNA sequence: TGTGCCAGCAGCAAACCCTATTGGGAGGGGAGGGAGCAGTTCTTC.

This chain joins TRBV24-1 and TRBJ1-2, with a tentative D call TRBD1 (6 bases). CDR1 is KGHDR and CDR2 is SFDVKD in the germline V gene. The germline V and J ends were trimmed by 1 base and 10 bases, with 12 bases remaining between them. The CDR3 is 13 amino acids. As DNA, the CDR3 is TGTGCCACCAGTGATTTTCTAGCAGGGGACTACACCTTC. It translates to CATSDFLAGDYTF.

The chain couples TRBV2 to TRBJ2-7; TRBD1 matches at 8 bases. The CDR3 loop spans 14 amino acids. CDR1 is SNHLY and CDR2 is FYNNEI in the germline V gene. V shed 7 bases and J 6 bases; nucleotides not matched to a gene: 11. This chain's CDR3 is CASTDRGGRGEQYF. CDR3 in DNA: TGTGCCAGCACCGACAGGGGTGGTCGAGGCGAGCAGTACTTC.

V is TRBV6-5 and J is TRBJ1-1, with D perhaps TRBD1 (6 bases). The germline V and J ends were trimmed by 4 bases and 7 bases, with 13 bases remaining between them. This CDR3 comprises 13 residues. The germline V gene encodes CDR1 MNHEY and CDR2 SVGAGI. CDR3 loop: CASSSPGGGEAFF. DNA for the CDR3: TGTGCCAGCAGTTCCCCGGGAGGGGGTGAAGCTTTCTTT.

The genes are TRBV27 and TRBJ1-3; D is uncertain. The CDR3 contains 13 residues. V lost 2 bases, J lost 2 bases, and 4 bases lay in between. Per germline, CDR1 MNHEY and CDR2 SMNVEV (reference sequence). CDR3 loop: CASSLHTGNTIYF. In DNA, the CDR3 is TGTGCCAGCAGTTTACACACTGGAAACACCATATATTTT.

V gene TRBV30 combines with J gene TRBJ2-5, with 14 bases fitting TRBD2. Germline CDR1 reads GTSNPN; CDR2 reads SVGIG (reference sequence). Unmatched junction bases numbered 5, after V lost 3 bases and J lost 5 bases. The CDR3 runs to 15 residues. The CDR3 region is CAWSGTSGGRETQYF. The CDR3 bases are TGTGCCTGGAGCGGGACTAGCGGGGGAAGGGAGACCCAGTACTTC.

The genes are TRBV6-6 and TRBJ1-6; D call uncertain. The CDR3 extends over 15 amino acids. CDR1 MNHNY and CDR2 SVGAGI come from the germline V gene (reference sequence). V was clipped by 2 bases and J by 1 base, with 6 bases between them. The CDR3 DNA reads TGTGCCAGCAGTTACGGGGAGTCCTATAATTCACCCCTCCACTTT. Its translation is CASSYGESYNSPLHF.